Described below is a single TCR beta chain sequence and its context. What it binds is not known. The study reverse transcribed the entire isolated RNA, so it sequenced expressed TCRB transcripts. TCRdb's copy holds only in-frame clones and misses some; the assay was immunoSEQ multiplex PCR. The sample holds 23,000 or so clones, about two thirds seen once. V shed 0 bases and J shed 4 bases, with 9 bases lying between them. Germline V lookup: CDR1 SGHAT, CDR2 FQNNGV. CDR3 length: 14 residues. The data were obtained in a study of beta chain features in type 1 diabetes. General observations from the study: TCRB rearrangement may or may not be influenced by HLA type; here this remained unresolved. People with Type 1 diabetes carried modestly yet significantly shorter TCRB CDR3s in all four CD4+ subsets. The VDJ junctions of type 1 diabetes patients carried fewer insertions and more deletions.

J is TRBJ1-2 and V is TRBV11-2, with a possible D match to TRBD1 (5 bases). The sequence came from a man aged 18 to 30 with type 1 diabetes. The sequencing sample was made of Tregs from blood. The CDR3 coding sequence is TGTGCCAGCAGCTTAGATGGGGCAGCCTATGGCTACACCTTC. This sequence encodes CASSLDGAAYGYTF.